The source of this T cell receptor beta chain is a study of T-cell memory formation after mild COVID-19. Study observations and caveats: Some SARS-CoV-2-responding clones were already detected in memory before infection. From day 15 to 85, contracting clones were balanced between CD4 and CD8, whereas later expanders leaned toward CD4+.

V dropped 5 bases and J dropped 4 bases, with 12 bases sitting between them. Per the germline V gene, CDR1 is SQVTM and CDR2 is ANQGSEA. CDR3 size: 13 residues. TCRdb fed the 5' RACE reads into MiXCR, producing one record per CDR3 protein. The top ten clones hold roughly 3.8% of a sample with 150,000 to 200,000 distinct CDR3 sequences, more than 9% of them seen once. To note about this clonotype: Its antigen is currently unknown.

The sequenced material came from PBMCs or a T cell subset sorted from them (not recorded which). This TCR was recovered from a young man who had mild COVID-19 (a few samples of this study predate the infection). Cell type and time point are not known. This chain uses TRBV29-1 with TRBJ1-3, with D maybe TRBD1 (6 bases). The CDR3 DNA reads TGCAGCGTTAGGGGGACTCTCGGAAACACCATATATTTT. Translating gives CSVRGTLGNTIYF. Filled out from reference TRBV29-1 and TRBJ1-3, the complete variable domain reads SAVISQKPSRDICQRGTSLTIQCQVDSQVTMMFWYRQQPGQSLTLIATANQGSEATYESGFVIDKFPISRPNLTFSTLTVSNMSPEDSSIYLCSVRGTLGNTIYFGEGSWLTVV.